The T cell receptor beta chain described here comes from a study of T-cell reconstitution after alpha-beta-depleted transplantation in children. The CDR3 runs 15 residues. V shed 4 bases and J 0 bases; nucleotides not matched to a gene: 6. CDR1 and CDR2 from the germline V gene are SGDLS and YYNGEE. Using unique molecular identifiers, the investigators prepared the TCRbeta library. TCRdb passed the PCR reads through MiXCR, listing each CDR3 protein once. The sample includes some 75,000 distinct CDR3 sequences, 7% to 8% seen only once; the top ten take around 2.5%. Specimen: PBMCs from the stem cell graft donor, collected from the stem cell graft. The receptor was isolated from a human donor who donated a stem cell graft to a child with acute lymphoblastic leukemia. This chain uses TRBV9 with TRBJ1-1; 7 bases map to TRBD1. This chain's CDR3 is CASSTTDRMNTEAFF. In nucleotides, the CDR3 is TGTGCCAGCAGCACAACGGACAGGATGAACACTGAAGCTTTCTTT.